These 5 T cell receptor beta chains came from one sample sequenced in a study of cytomegalovirus exposure and HLA in healthy donors. Profiled with immunoSEQ multiplex PCR; TCRdb holds only in-frame clones, not every one. Of 57,000 or so clones in the sample, roughly 90% were seen once. What was sequenced was PBMCs. The receptors derive from a woman aged 25 to 45 in good health and CMV-seronegative.

This chain joins TRBV30 and TRBJ1-3, with D possibly matching TRBD1 (5 bases). CDR1 and CDR2 (germline): GTSNPN, SVGIG (reference sequence). The CDR3 spans 14 residues. The germline V and J ends were trimmed by 8 bases and 0 bases, with 14 bases remaining between them. The CDR3 sequence is CAGAAFPSGNTIYF. For the CDR3, the DNA is TGTGCCGGGGCGGCCTTTCCCTCTGGAAACACCATATATTTT.

The chain combines TRBV7-2 with TRBJ1-1; D may be TRBD1 (5 bases). The germline CDR1 and CDR2 sequences are SGHTA and FQGNSA. The length of the CDR3 is 13 residues. Trimming shortened V by 2 bases and J by 3 bases, and 7 bases separated the two germline ends. The CDR3 DNA reads TGTGCCAGCAGCTTACAGGGTGACACTGAAGCTTTCTTT. Translation: CASSLQGDTEAFF.

A note on this clone: The germline gene is not matched at one end of the junction; a read error may be the cause. This CDR3 is CASSQGVVNRRAGW. The CDR3 DNA sequence: TGTGCCAGCAGCCAAGGGGTGGTGAACAGGAGGGCCGGCTGG. This chain links TRBV14 with TRBJ1-1; weak D call: TRBD1 (5 bases). From germline, CDR1 is SGHDN and CDR2 FVKESK. The CDR3 has 14 amino acids.

CDR3 coding DNA: TGTGCCAGTACCCTCGGGACAGTTGGAAACACCATATATTTT. This gives the protein CASTLGTVGNTIYF. The chain combines TRBV19 with TRBJ1-3, with 7 bases fitting TRBD1. CDR3 length: 14 amino acids. V was clipped by 7 bases and J by 3 bases; unmatched bases: 6. Germline CDR1 reads LNHDA; CDR2 reads SQIVND (reference sequence).

V and J are TRBV7-9 and TRBJ2-1; 8 bases are shared with TRBD1. J was trimmed by 9 bases and V by 4 bases; bases with no gene match: 2. Germline V gives CDR1 SEHNR, CDR2 FQNEAQ (reference sequence). CDR3 length equals 12 residues. DNA of the CDR3: TGTGCCAGCAGCTACCAGGGGGCTGAGCAGTTCTTC. Residues: CASSYQGAEQFF.